This T cell receptor (beta chain) was recorded in a study of vaccination and CD4 T cells after COVID-19. On the study more broadly: Convalescent patients gave post-COVID blood a median approximately 100 days post-diagnosis, range 35 to 161. Overlapping spike peptides served as the stimulus for the cells. These peptides came from SARS-CoV-2 and from the common cold coronaviruses HCoV-NL63, HCoV-OC43 and HCoV-229E.

Described treatment: roughly 11-day PBMC culture with coronavirus spike peptide pools or control peptides (ViraFEST assay). ViraFEST sequenced TCRs after peptide-pool expansion of antigen-specific T cells. The Oncomine TCR Beta short-read assay was what sequenced the DNA obtained from cultured CD4+ T cells. TCRdb passed the PCR reads through MiXCR, listing each CDR3 protein once. The sample records 15,000 to 20,000 distinct CDR3 sequences, roughly 49% being singletons. Trimming at V came to 6 bases and at J to 4 bases, leaving 6 bases not matched to a gene. The CDR3 has 15 residues. Germline V gene data show CDR1 as SNHLY and CDR2 as FYNNEI. With regard to this clonotype: Its antigen is undetermined.

The chain uses TRBV2 and TRBJ2-2; 9 positions match TRBD1. The receptor was derived from a human donor who had recovered from COVID-19. The source material was CD4+ T cells from blood, cultured in vitro. The CDR3 loop is CASRAGQGFTGELFF. In DNA, the CDR3 is TGTGCCAGCAGAGCCGGACAGGGGTTCACCGGGGAGCTGTTTTTT.